Listed here are 30 T cell receptor beta chains from one sample, sequenced in a study of glioma-infiltrating T cells after dendritic cell vaccination. Sequenced by immunoSEQ multiplex PCR; TCRdb stores in-frame clones only, minus some. The repertoire holds tens of thousands of clones, with about four fifths as singletons. Time point indicated: after dendritic cell vaccination, including at tumor progression/relapse. Sequenced here: blood, sampled after dendritic cell vaccination. The receptors stem from a human donor with glioblastoma.

The chain recombines TRBV19 with TRBJ2-7, with 10 bases aligning to TRBD1. CDR1 and CDR2 (germline): LNHDA, SQIVND (reference sequence). The CDR3 runs to 15 residues. J gave up 5 bases and V 5 bases, and 9 bases lay outside the gene matches. CDR3 in amino acids: CASSLRDRGFDEQYF. DNA for the CDR3: TGTGCCAGTAGTCTCCGGGACAGGGGATTCGACGAGCAGTACTTC.

V is TRBV7-2 and J is TRBJ1-1; unclear D gene. Germline V gene sequence: CDR1 SGHTA, CDR2 FQGNSA. The length of the CDR3 is 13 residues. Trimming removed 5 bases at V and 7 bases at J, with 14 bases between. CDR3 sequence reads: CASSHERRGEAFF. CDR3 DNA sequence: TGTGCCAGCAGCCATGAACGGCGCGGTGAAGCTTTCTTT. The full variable domain, rest sourced from reference TRBV7-2 and TRBJ1-1, is GAGVSQSPSNKVTEKGKDVELRCDPISGHTALYWYRQSLGQGLEFLIYFQGNSAPDKSGLPSDRFSAERTGGSVSTLTIQRTQQEDSAVYLCASSHERRGEAFFGQGTRLTVV.

This chain uses TRBV6-5 with TRBJ2-2; D is ambiguous. The CDR3 totals 16 residues. The ends were cut back, 4 bases at V and 3 bases at J, with 15 bases in the middle. Germline lookup yields CDR1 MNHEY and CDR2 SVGAGI. The CDR3 spells CASSSSDPVDTGELFF. CDR3 DNA sequence: TGTGCCAGCAGTTCCAGCGACCCCGTGGACACCGGGGAGCTGTTTTTT.

This chain uses TRBV4-2 with TRBJ2-5, with a tentative D call TRBD2 (7 bases). The germline V gene encodes CDR1 LGHNA and CDR2 YNFKEQ. V gave up 0 bases and J gave up 5 bases, with 16 bases separating them. The CDR3 runs 16 residues. For the CDR3, the DNA is TGTGCCAGCAGCCAAGATAGGGCGGGGGCGGGTGAGACCCAGTACTTC. The encoded protein is CASSQDRAGAGETQYF.

The chain joins TRBV7-2 to TRBJ1-5; 7 nucleotides align to TRBD1. In germline, CDR1 is SGHTA, CDR2 FQGNSA. The CDR3 runs to 17 residues. The ends lost 4 bases at V and 6 bases at J; junction bases unmatched: 15. CDR3 residues: CASSYVGRGGMGQPQHF. CDR3 DNA: TGTGCCAGCAGCTATGTAGGACGAGGGGGCATGGGTCAGCCCCAGCATTTT.

This CDR3 reads CASSLATGTGAYEQYF. CDR3 DNA: TGCGCCAGCAGCTTGGCAACCGGGACGGGAGCCTACGAGCAGTACTTC. The J gene is TRBJ2-7, the V gene TRBV5-1; a possible D gene is TRBD2 (6 bases). This CDR3 contains 16 residues. Germline-derived CDR1 and CDR2 are SGHRS and YFSETQ. Trimming pared 0 bases from V and 2 bases from J, leaving 15 bases between.

This clone was seen only once. This chain uses TRBV14 with TRBJ1-1; TRBD1 might be the D (6 bases). Trimming removed 4 bases from V and 1 base from J, with 10 bases in between. The CDR3 contains 14 residues. In germline, CDR1 is SGHDN, CDR2 FVKESK. The CDR3 nucleotides read TGTGCCAGCAGCCCGCGAGGGGGGAACACTGAAGCTTTCTTT. It specifies CASSPRGGNTEAFF.

V is TRBV25-1 and J is TRBJ1-2; 8 bases are shared with TRBD1. V shed 3 bases, J shed 3 bases, and the junction held 6 bases outside the gene matches. This CDR3 has 15 residues. CDR1 and CDR2 from the germline V gene are MGHDK and SYGVNS. The CDR3 spells CASSDRQGSYYGYTF. The CDR3 DNA reads as TGTGCCAGCAGTGACCGACAGGGGAGCTACTATGGCTACACCTTC.

The chain combines TRBV5-1 with TRBJ1-1; 7 positions match TRBD1. V lost 4 bases to trimming and J lost 6 bases; unmatched junction nucleotides: 9. The CDR3 is 14 residues long. CDR1 and CDR2 (germline): SGHRS, YFSETQ. CDR3 protein: CASSPPGGMAEAFF. The CDR3 DNA is TGCGCCAGCAGCCCCCCAGGGGGGATGGCTGAAGCTTTCTTT.

The rearrangement links TRBV2 to TRBJ1-5, with TRBD1 identical over 7 bases. Germline CDR1 SNHLY, CDR2 FYNNEI. This CDR3 has 15 residues. Unmatched junction bases numbered 12, after V lost 6 bases and J lost 7 bases. CDR3 sequence: CASSPTRQGGQPQHF. In DNA form, the CDR3 reads TGTGCCAGCAGCCCCACCCGACAGGGTGGACAGCCCCAGCATTTT. Based on the CDR3 plus reference TRBV2 and TRBJ1-5, the full variable domain is EPEVTQTPSHQVTQMGQEVILRCVPISNHLYFYWYRQILGQKVEFLVSFYNNEISEKSEIFDDQFSVERPDGSNFTLKIRSTKLEDSAMYFCASSPTRQGGQPQHFGDGTRLSIL.

The chain combines TRBV10-3 with TRBJ2-2, with 9 bases that match TRBD1. This CDR3 contains 15 residues. The germline CDR1 and CDR2 sequences are ENHRY and SYGVKD. V trimming: 6 bases; J trimming: 9 bases; junction bases outside the gene matches: 11. The CDR3 loop is CAISPGQGNSRELFF. Here the CDR3 DNA reads TGTGCCATCAGCCCGGGACAGGGTAATTCCAGGGAGCTGTTTTTT.

This chain connects TRBV10-3 to TRBJ2-7; 10 nucleotides match TRBD2. The CDR3 consists of 15 residues. Germline trimming cut 5 bases from V and 1 base from J; bases unmatched to any gene: 5. The germline CDR1 and CDR2 sequences are ENHRY and SYGVKD. The CDR3 DNA reads as TGTGCCATCAGTCCCTGGACTAGCGGATCCTACGAGCAGTACTTC. This encodes CAISPWTSGSYEQYF.

This chain connects TRBV5-6 to TRBJ1-2, with D perhaps TRBD1 (5 bases). V was trimmed by 4 bases and J by 0 bases, leaving 16 bases between them. CDR3 size: 16 residues. Germline lookup yields CDR1 SGHDT and CDR2 YYEEEE. CDR3 residues: CASSRDSRRANYGYTF. The CDR3, as DNA: TGTGCCAGCAGCAGGGACTCCCGGAGAGCTAACTATGGCTACACCTTC.

The J gene is TRBJ1-2, the V gene TRBV6-5, with 7 bases identical to TRBD1. J was trimmed by 8 bases and V by 6 bases; bases with no gene match: 12. The CDR3 loop spans 14 amino acids. Germline V gene sequence: CDR1 MNHEY, CDR2 SVGAGI. In DNA, the CDR3 is TGTGCCAGCAGCCGACAGGGTAACTCACACGGCTACACCTTC. Translation gives CASSRQGNSHGYTF.

V usage is TRBV27 and J usage is TRBJ1-6, with 8 bases fitting TRBD1. In germline, CDR1 is MNHEY, CDR2 SMNVEV (reference sequence). Trimming took 11 bases from V and 0 from J; bases not matched to a gene: 15. The CDR3 loop spans 18 amino acids. CDR3 DNA sequence: TGTGCCTCCTCGGCCGGGACAGGTACTAGCTCCTATAATTCACCCCTCCACTTT. It translates to CASSAGTGTSSYNSPLHF.

V is TRBV18 and J is TRBJ1-4; TRBD1 is a possible D gene (5 bases). Germline loops: CDR1 KGHSH, CDR2 LQKENI. The CDR3 runs to 15 residues. The V end lost 0 bases, the J end lost 4 bases, and 9 bases lay between the germline ends. The CDR3 loop reads CASSPPSGFNEKLFF. CDR3 DNA: TGTGCCAGCTCACCACCTTCAGGGTTTAATGAAAAACTGTTTTTT. The whole variable domain, filled in from reference TRBV18 and TRBJ1-4, reads NAGVMQNPRHLVRRRGQEARLRCSPMKGHSHVYWYRQLPEEGLKFMVYLQKENIIDESGMPKERFSAEFPKEGPSILRIQQVVRGDSAAYFCASSPPSGFNEKLFFGSGTQLSVL.

The CDR3 DNA sequence: TGCGCCAGCAGTGAGTCGACGGCAGGGATCGGCTATGGCTACACCTTC. Translation gives CASSESTAGIGYGYTF. The chain links TRBV10-2 to TRBJ1-2; tentative D call: TRBD1 (5 bases). V was trimmed by 0 bases and J by 4 bases, leaving 15 bases between them. This CDR3 has 16 amino acids. In germline, CDR1 is WSHSY, CDR2 SAAADI.

The rearrangement joins TRBV7-3 to TRBJ1-1; D remains unclear. The germline V gene has CDR1 SGHTA and CDR2 FQGTGA. The CDR3 has 15 amino acids. V was pared by 5 bases and J by 0 bases, with 13 bases between. The CDR3 here is CASSPEGGMNTEAFF. The CDR3 coding sequence is TGTGCCAGCAGCCCGGAGGGAGGGATGAACACTGAAGCTTTCTTT.

The chain couples TRBV27 to TRBJ2-2; TRBD2 aligns across 13 bases. Per the germline V gene, CDR1 is MNHEY and CDR2 is SMNVEV (reference sequence). There are 17 residues in the CDR3. V lost 3 bases, J lost 7 bases, and 8 bases stayed unmatched. In DNA form, the CDR3 reads TGTGCCAGCAGTTTCAGACTAGCGGGGGGCCGAGGCGGGGAGCTGTTTTTT. It is translated as CASSFRLAGGRGGELFF.

CDR3 residues: CASGQGANTEAFF. The CDR3 DNA follows: TGTGCCAGCGGACAGGGGGCGAATACTGAAGCTTTCTTT. The chain carries TRBV28 and TRBJ1-1; 11 nucleotides line up with TRBD1. This CDR3 comprises 13 residues. Germline CDR1 and CDR2: MDHEN and SYDVKM. J lost 5 bases, V lost 8 bases, and 4 bases had no gene match.

The J gene is TRBJ1-2, the V gene TRBV2; D not resolved. The CDR3 loop spans 14 amino acids. CDR1 is SNHLY and CDR2 is FYNNEI in the germline V gene. Trimming shortened V by 1 base and J by 1 base, and 7 bases separated the two germline ends. CDR3 sequence reads: CASSEGNSNYGYTF. In DNA form, the CDR3 reads TGTGCCAGCAGTGAAGGGAACAGTAACTATGGCTACACCTTC.

The genes are TRBV6-4 and TRBJ2-1; 10 bases align to TRBD2. The CDR3 is made up of 16 amino acids. V shed 0 bases and J 3 bases; nucleotides not matched to a gene: 2. CDR1 is MRHNA and CDR2 is SNTAGT in the germline V gene. The DNA for the CDR3 is TGTGCCAGCAGTGACTCGGCTAGCGGGGGCTACAATGAGCAGTTCTTC. The encoded protein is CASSDSASGGYNEQFF.

V and J are TRBV19 and TRBJ2-2; weak D call: TRBD2 (6 bases). The length of the CDR3 is 17 residues. Germline loops: CDR1 LNHDA, CDR2 SQIVND (reference sequence). Trimming removed 5 bases at V and 1 base at J, with 17 bases between. Here the CDR3 reads CASSVTFGTQNTGELFF. CDR3 sequence (DNA): TGTGCCAGTAGTGTCACTTTCGGGACTCAGAACACCGGGGAGCTGTTTTTT.

The CDR3 DNA reads as TGCGCCAGCAGCAGGGGGACAGTTAGCACAGATACGCAGTATTTT. Translation: CASSRGTVSTDTQYF. This rearrangement joins TRBV5-1 to TRBJ2-3, with TRBD1 identical over 7 bases. Germline V CDR1 and CDR2: SGHRS, YFSETQ. The CDR3 totals 15 residues. The V gene end was trimmed by 4 bases and the J gene end by 0 bases; junction bases not matched to a gene: 5.

The chain couples TRBV2 to TRBJ1-4, with D possibly matching TRBD1 (6 bases). V lost 5 bases and J lost 5, with 9 bases in between. Germline V gene sequence: CDR1 SNHLY, CDR2 FYNNEI. The CDR3 has 13 amino acids. CDR3 in amino acids: CASSSRGNEKLFF. Here the CDR3 DNA reads TGTGCCAGCAGTAGCAGGGGAAATGAAAAACTGTTTTTT.

V and J are TRBV7-9 and TRBJ1-1, with D unclear. V was shortened by 3 bases and J by 1 base, with 6 bases between the two germline ends. Germline CDR1 reads SEHNR; CDR2 reads FQNEAQ (reference sequence). The CDR3 contains 13 residues. The CDR3 is CASSFLENTEAFF. As DNA, the CDR3 is TGTGCCAGCAGCTTCTTAGAGAACACTGAAGCTTTCTTT.

This clone came up a few times. This sequence joins TRBV4-1 and TRBJ1-5, with 7 bases identical to TRBD1. Germline trimming cut 1 base from V and 6 bases from J; bases unmatched to any gene: 15. From germline, CDR1 is MGHRA and CDR2 YSYEKL. The CDR3 runs to 18 residues. Here the CDR3 reads CASSQADPDRSACQPQHF. In nucleotides, the CDR3 is TGCGCCAGCAGCCAAGCCGATCCGGACAGGTCGGCGTGTCAGCCCCAGCATTTT.

V and J are TRBV7-9 and TRBJ2-5, with 7 bases fitting TRBD2. The CDR3 runs to 13 residues. V lost 7 bases and J lost 5; bases outside the gene matches: 7. The germline V gene encodes CDR1 SEHNR and CDR2 FQNEAQ (reference sequence). The CDR3 here is CASTPGRGETQYF. The CDR3 region has the DNA TGTGCCAGCACCCCTGGGCGGGGGGAGACCCAGTACTTC.

V gene TRBV12-5 combines with J gene TRBJ2-1; 9 bases map to TRBD1. This CDR3 contains 14 residues. Germline V gives CDR1 LGHNT, CDR2 FRNRAP. The V gene end was trimmed by 4 bases and the J gene end by 12 bases; junction bases not matched to a gene: 10. CDR3 nucleotides: TGTGCTAGTGGTTCAAGCGGGACAGGGACAGGGCAGTTCTTC. Encoded protein: CASGSSGTGTGQFF.

The rearrangement uses TRBV5-4 and TRBJ1-1; weak D call: TRBD1 (5 bases). This CDR3 has 13 residues. Germline V gene sequence: CDR1 SGHNT, CDR2 YYREEE (reference sequence). V was pared by 2 bases and J by 3 bases, with 8 bases between. CDR3 in DNA: TGTGCCAGCAGCTTTTCGGGGGACACTGAAGCTTTCTTT. Translation: CASSFSGDTEAFF. The whole variable domain, remainder taken from reference TRBV5-4 and TRBJ1-1, is ETGVTQSPTHLIKTRGQQVTLRCSSQSGHNTVSWYQQALGQGPQFIFQYYREEENGRGNFPPRFSGLQFPNYSSELNVNALELDDSALYLCASSFSGDTEAFFGQGTRLTVV.